This TCR beta chain originates from a study of T cell responses to AZD1222 COVID-19 vaccine. A word on this clone: Antigen specificity is unknown.

Overall study findings and caveats: Most donors were white British, females outnumbered males, and clonal diversity was possibly underestimated.

This CDR3 spans 14 amino acids. Per the germline V gene, CDR1 is MDHEN and CDR2 is SYDVKM. Trimming removed 4 bases from V and 3 bases from J, with 12 bases in between. Using immunoSEQ multiplex PCR, the repertoire was profiled, and TCRdb retains in-frame clones only, with some absent. This sample has 80,000 to 130,000 clones, with 85% to 90% found just once. The J gene is TRBJ1-2, the V gene TRBV28; D remains ambiguous. The sequence was obtained from an adult in good health. The sequenced sample was peripheral blood, obtained on day 0 of AZD1222 vaccination. In nucleotides, the CDR3 is TGTGCCAGCAGTTCGCCACGGCGGTACTATGGCTACACCTTC. This sequence encodes CASSSPRRYYGYTF.